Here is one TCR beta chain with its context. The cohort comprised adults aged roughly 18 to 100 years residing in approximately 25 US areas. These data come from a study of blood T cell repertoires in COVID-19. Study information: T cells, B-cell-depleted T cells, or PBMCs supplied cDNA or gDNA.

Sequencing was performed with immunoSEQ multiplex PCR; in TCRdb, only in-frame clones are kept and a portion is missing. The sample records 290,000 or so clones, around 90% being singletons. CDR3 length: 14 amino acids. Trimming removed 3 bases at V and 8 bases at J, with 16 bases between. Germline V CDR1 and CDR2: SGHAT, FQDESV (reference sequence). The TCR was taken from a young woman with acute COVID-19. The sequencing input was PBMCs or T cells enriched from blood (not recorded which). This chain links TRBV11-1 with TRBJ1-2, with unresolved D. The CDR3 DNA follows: TGTGCCAGCAGCTTCCTCCCATACAGCGGCGGCTACACCTTC. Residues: CASSFLPYSGGYTF.